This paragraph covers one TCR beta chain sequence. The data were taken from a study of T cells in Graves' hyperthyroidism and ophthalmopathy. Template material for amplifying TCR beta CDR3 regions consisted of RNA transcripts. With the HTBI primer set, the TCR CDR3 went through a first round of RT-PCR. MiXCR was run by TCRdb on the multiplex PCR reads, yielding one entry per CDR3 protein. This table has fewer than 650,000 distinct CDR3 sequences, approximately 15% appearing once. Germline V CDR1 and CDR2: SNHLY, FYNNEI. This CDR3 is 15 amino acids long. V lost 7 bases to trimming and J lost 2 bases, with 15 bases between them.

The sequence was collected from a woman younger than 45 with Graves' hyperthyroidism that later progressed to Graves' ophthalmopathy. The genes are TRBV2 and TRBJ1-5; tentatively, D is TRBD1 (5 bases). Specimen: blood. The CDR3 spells CASKRRENGNQPQHF. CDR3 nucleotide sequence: TGTGCCAGCAAACGCAGGGAGAACGGCAATCAGCCCCAGCATTTT.